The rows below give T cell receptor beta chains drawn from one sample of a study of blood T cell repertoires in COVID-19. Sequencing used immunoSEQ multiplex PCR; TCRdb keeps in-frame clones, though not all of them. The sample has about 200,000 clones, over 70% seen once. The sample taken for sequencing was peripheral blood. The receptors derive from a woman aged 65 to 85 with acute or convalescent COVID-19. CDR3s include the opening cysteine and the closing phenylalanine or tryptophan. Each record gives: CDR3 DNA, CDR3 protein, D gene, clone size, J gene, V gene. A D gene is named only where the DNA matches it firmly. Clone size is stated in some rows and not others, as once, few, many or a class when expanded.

TGTGCCAGCACCCCAAGTACAGGGGGCAGCTCCTACGAGCAGTACTTC CASTPSTGGSSYEQYF TRBD1 once TRBJ2-7 TRBV28
TGTGCCAGCAGCCAAACTAGCGACGAGCAGTACTTC CASSQTSDEQYF TRBD2 - TRBJ2-7 TRBV4-2
TGTGCCAGCTCACCACCGAGTACCACCACTGAAGCTTTCTTT CASSPPSTTTEAFF - few TRBJ1-1 TRBV18
TGTGCCAGTAGTATGAGACAGGGGATAGCGGGCACAGATACGCAGTATTTT CASSMRQGIAGTDTQYF TRBD1 - TRBJ2-3 TRBV19
TGTGCCAGCAGCCAAGATGAGGTACAAGAGACCCAGTACTTC CASSQDEVQETQYF - - TRBJ2-5 TRBV3-1/TRBV3-2
TGTGCCAGCAGACCGAATAGCGACGGCTACGAGCAGTACTTC CASRPNSDGYEQYF - - TRBJ2-7 TRBV28
TGTGCCAGAAGCTCCTACCTAGCGGGAGGGCCGGGGGAGCTGTTTTTT CARSSYLAGGPGELFF - - TRBJ2-2 TRBV7-5
TGCGCCAGCAGCTTGGGGACTAGCAATAACCAAGAGACCCAGTACTTC CASSLGTSNNQETQYF TRBD2 - TRBJ2-5 TRBV5-1
TGTGCCAGCAGCTTAGGCACAGGTTTTAATGAAAAACTGTTTTTT CASSLGTGFNEKLFF - - TRBJ1-4 TRBV7-6
TGTGCCAGTCGATCCGGACAGGGTAATGAAAAACTGTTTTTT CASRSGQGNEKLFF TRBD1 - TRBJ1-4 TRBV7-9
TGTGCCAGCAGCTCGCAGGGTGGCAATCAGCCCCAGCATTTT CASSSQGGNQPQHF - few TRBJ1-5 TRBV7-2
TGTGCCAGCTCACCGGGACTAGCCCCCTACGAGCAGTACTTC CASSPGLAPYEQYF TRBD2 - TRBJ2-7 TRBV18
TGTGCCAGCTCCCCCCGCCAAGCGGGAGAAGGTGAGCAGTTCTTC CASSPRQAGEGEQFF TRBD2 - TRBJ2-1 TRBV18
TGCGCCAGCAGTTCTCGAGCGGGCCTCACAGATACGCAGTATTTT CASSSRAGLTDTQYF - - TRBJ2-3 TRBV5-1
TGCAGTGCTAGTTCCGGGATGTATGAGCAGTTCTTC CSASSGMYEQFF - - TRBJ2-1 TRBV20-1
TGTGCCACCAGTGATTTGAGAGATTTCAGGGGGATTTCGGCCTACGAGCAGTACTTC CATSDLRDFRGISAYEQYF TRBD1 - TRBJ2-7 TRBV24-1
TGTGCCAGCAGCCAAGATTGGACTATTTCACCCCTCCACTTT CASSQDWTISPLHF - - TRBJ1-6 TRBV3-1/TRBV3-2
TGTGCCAGCAGTTTTTCGATGACAGGGGCGCTGGACGAGCAGTACTTC CASSFSMTGALDEQYF TRBD1 - TRBJ2-7 TRBV28
TGTGCCAGCAGCTTACCAAGGGGGGACAGAACCTACGAGCAGTACTTC CASSLPRGDRTYEQYF - - TRBJ2-7 TRBV11-3
TGTGCCAGCAGCCAAGGAGGACCGGGAAACCTCAATGAGCAGTTCTTC CASSQGGPGNLNEQFF - - TRBJ2-1 TRBV3-1/TRBV3-2
TGTGCCAGCAGACAGGGGCAAGAGACCCAGTACTTC CASRQGQETQYF TRBD1 - TRBJ2-5 TRBV6-5
TGTGCCAGCAGCTTGGGGGCAGCTCCCTACGAGCAGTACTTC CASSLGAAPYEQYF - - TRBJ2-7 TRBV7-9